This TCR beta chain was retrieved from a study of blood T cell repertoires in COVID-19. Study details: The United States, Italy and Spain supplied acute and convalescent COVID-19 samples. In each case, the material was cDNA or gDNA derived from T cells, B-cell-depleted T cells, or PBMCs.

Original data processing: Amplification of reference gene primers was used by the study to estimate nucleated cell counts. Profiling relied on immunoSEQ multiplex PCR, and the TCRdb table lists in-frame clones only, not all of them. V, J and clone size were drawn from that table, and D and trimming were deduced from the DNA. The sample lists approximately 260,000 clones; roughly 80% were seen once. This sequence was found in a middle-aged woman with active or convalescent COVID-19. Sample: peripheral blood.

The CDR3 nucleotides are TGTGCCAGCAGCTTGGTTGGCCAGTCCTATGGCTACACCTTC. This sequence encodes CASSLVGQSYGYTF. The chain recombines TRBV5-6 with TRBJ1-2, with D unclear. The CDR3 is made up of 14 amino acids. The V end was cut by 0 bases, the J end by 4 bases, with 10 bases between. Germline CDR1 SGHDT, CDR2 YYEEEE.